Listed here are 16 T cell receptor beta chains from one sample, sequenced in a study of T cells in Graves' hyperthyroidism and ophthalmopathy. The CDR3 regions of TCR beta were amplified from RNA transcripts. The HTBI primer set was used in a first-round RT-PCR of the TCR CDR3. Each CDR3 protein gets one entry after TCRdb re-called the multiplex PCR reads with MiXCR. The sample comprises 300,000 to 500,000 distinct CDR3 sequences, about 14% of which are singletons, and around 27% rests with the top ten. Specimen: blood. Every receptor here comes from a man aged 50 to 59 with Graves' ophthalmopathy.

This clonotype was recorded at least ten times. V usage is TRBV7-8 and J usage is TRBJ2-3; D not certain. Trimming cost V 1 base and J 2 bases, with 10 bases left between them. Per germline, CDR1 SGHVS and CDR2 FQNEAQ. CDR3 length equals 15 residues. The CDR3 coding sequence is TGTGCCAGCAGCTTAGTTGGCCTAATCACAGATACGCAGTATTTT. Protein product: CASSLVGLITDTQYF.

This clonotype has ten or more counts. The chain combines TRBV2 with TRBJ1-5; 12 bases fit TRBD1. CDR1 is SNHLY, CDR2 FYNNEI, per germline. V trimming: 6 bases; J trimming: 6 bases; junction bases outside the gene matches: 9. CDR3 length: 16 amino acids. CDR3 DNA sequence: TGTGCCAGCAGCCGGAATCGGGACAGGGGGCTTCAGCCCCAGCATTTT. Translating gives CASSRNRDRGLQPQHF.

The table lists this clonotype with many counts. The chain has TRBV15 and TRBJ2-5, with D perhaps matching TRBD2 (5 bases). The CDR3 extends over 15 amino acids. V was trimmed by 2 bases and J by 6 bases, leaving 16 bases between them. CDR1 LNHNV and CDR2 YYDKDF come from the germline V gene (reference sequence). Here the CDR3 DNA reads TGTGCCACCAGCAGATTCCTATCCCGGGATAAGACCCAGTACTTC. Translating it yields CATSRFLSRDKTQYF.

This chain connects TRBV5-6 to TRBJ2-7, with a possible D match to TRBD1 (6 bases). Germline V gene sequence: CDR1 SGHDT, CDR2 YYEEEE. V lost 2 bases and J 3 bases, leaving 12 bases between the germline ends. The CDR3 consists of 14 residues. CDR3 sequence (DNA): TGTGCCAGCAGCTTAAACCGGGACAACTACGAGCAGTACTTC. The encoded protein is CASSLNRDNYEQYF.

This clonotype was recorded many times. The chain has TRBV11-2 and TRBJ2-1, with unresolved D. The CDR3 runs to 15 residues. Germline CDR1 is SGHAT and CDR2 is FQNNGV. V was shortened by 2 bases and J by 0 bases, with 8 bases between the two germline ends. CDR3 nucleotide sequence: TGTGCCAGCAGCTTATACGGAAGCTCCTACAATGAGCAGTTCTTC. Protein sequence: CASSLYGSSYNEQFF. Looking up the rest from reference TRBV11-2 and TRBJ2-1 gives the full variable domain: EAGVAQSPRYKIIEKRQSVAFWCNPISGHATLYWYQQILGQGPKLLIQFQNNGVVDDSQLPKDRFSAERLKGVDSTLKIQPAKLEDSAVYLCASSLYGSSYNEQFFGPGTRLTVL.

The rearrangement joins TRBV5-6 to TRBJ2-7; D is undetermined. Germline CDR1 reads SGHDT; CDR2 reads YYEEEE. This CDR3 has 13 residues. Between the trimmed V and J ends, which lost 0 bases and 3 bases, there was a span of 7 bases. CDR3 bases: TGTGCCAGCAGCTTGGCCAATAACTACGAGCAGTACTTC. Residues: CASSLANNYEQYF.

This chain connects TRBV6-2 or TRBV6-3 to TRBJ2-1; 11 nucleotides line up with TRBD2. Trimming at V came to 9 bases and at J to 5 bases, leaving 6 bases not matched to a gene. Germline V gene lookup returns CDR1 MNHEY and CDR2 SVGEGT. CDR3 length: 14 amino acids. CDR3 residues: CASILAGADNEQFF. In nucleotides, the CDR3 is TGTGCCAGTATACTAGCGGGAGCCGACAATGAGCAGTTCTTC.

This clonotype has ten or more counts. The rearrangement links TRBV20-1 to TRBJ2-5; D is perhaps TRBD2 (6 bases). V lost 3 bases to trimming and J lost 4 bases, with 18 bases between them. Germline V gene sequence: CDR1 DFQATT, CDR2 SNEGSKA (reference sequence). This CDR3 spans 15 amino acids. The CDR3: CSARRGRRARETQYF. As DNA, the CDR3 is TGCAGTGCTAGGCGCGGACGGAGGGCCCGAGAGACCCAGTACTTC.

This clonotype has at least ten counts. V and J are TRBV6-1 and TRBJ2-5, with TRBD1 matching 7 bases. CDR1 is MNHNS, CDR2 SASEGT, per germline. V shed 5 bases, J shed 2 bases, and the junction held 11 bases outside the gene matches. This CDR3 is built from 16 residues. CDR3 residues: CASSKEVGTVQETQYF. For the CDR3, the DNA is TGTGCCAGCAGTAAAGAGGTGGGGACAGTACAAGAGACCCAGTACTTC.

This clonotype was found many times. The V gene is TRBV14, the J gene TRBJ2-5; tentatively, D is TRBD2 (6 bases). Per the germline V gene, CDR1 is SGHDN and CDR2 is FVKESK. V lost 4 bases, J lost 1 base, and 13 bases lay in between. The CDR3 sequence is 15 residues long. The CDR3, as DNA: TGTGCCAGCAGCCGACAGACTAGTCTCCAAGAGACCCAGTACTTC. It translates to CASSRQTSLQETQYF.

This clonotype was detected many times. This chain connects TRBV3-1 to TRBJ2-1; TRBD2 aligns across 8 bases. J gave up 0 bases and V 0 bases, and 4 bases lay outside the gene matches. The CDR3 contains 17 residues. Germline CDR1 LGHDT, CDR2 YNNKEL (reference sequence). CDR3 nucleotides: TGTGCCAGCAGCCAAGAACTAGCGGACCTCTCCTACAATGAGCAGTTCTTC. Amino acids: CASSQELADLSYNEQFF.

This clonotype was recorded many times. CDR3 sequence reads: CASSLEATSSGYTF. The CDR3 DNA reads as TGTGCCAGCAGCTTGGAGGCAACTTCGTCTGGCTACACCTTC. This chain joins TRBV5-8 and TRBJ1-2; D is unclear. Per the germline V gene, CDR1 is SGHTS and CDR2 is YDEGEE. The length of the CDR3 is 14 residues. V lost 0 bases, J lost 7 bases, and 13 bases lay in between.

The chain joins TRBV19 to TRBJ1-1, with D hard to call. This CDR3 spans 14 amino acids. Trimming left V 2 bases short and J 1 base short, with 8 bases between. Germline values: CDR1 LNHDA, CDR2 SQIVND (reference sequence). The CDR3 nucleotides are TGTGCCAGTAGTATATTAATACAGAACACTGAAGCTTTCTTT. Translated: CASSILIQNTEAFF.

This clonotype was detected ten times or more. The chain uses TRBV27 and TRBJ2-3; 12 bases map to TRBD2. The V gene's germline CDR1 is MNHEY and CDR2 SMNVEV (reference sequence). The V gene end was trimmed by 5 bases and the J gene end by 5 bases; junction bases not matched to a gene: 2. CDR3 length: 14 residues. The CDR3: CASSTTSGGDTQYF. CDR3 DNA: TGTGCCAGCAGTACGACTAGCGGGGGAGATACGCAGTATTTT.

This clonotype came up many times. The V and J genes are TRBV3-1 and TRBJ2-6; D may correspond to TRBD1 or TRBD2 (6 bases each). The CDR3 contains 19 residues. V shed 4 bases and J shed 4 bases, with 23 bases lying between them. Germline V lookup: CDR1 LGHDT, CDR2 YNNKEL (reference sequence). The CDR3: CASSPRGAGQASGANVLTF. The CDR3 DNA is TGTGCCAGCAGCCCTAGGGGGGCGGGGCAGGCCTCAGGGGCCAACGTCCTGACTTTC.

This clonotype was observed at least ten times. This chain connects TRBV6-2 or TRBV6-3 to TRBJ1-1, with D possibly matching TRBD1 (5 bases). V was pared by 2 bases and J by 4 bases, with 14 bases between. Germline V lookup: CDR1 MNHEY, CDR2 SVGEGT. This CDR3 region has 15 residues. Here the CDR3 DNA reads TGTGCCAGCAGTTACGGTCAGGGCGGGTTCACTGAAGCTTTCTTT. Residues: CASSYGQGGFTEAFF.